The 5 T cell receptor beta chains listed next were all sequenced from one sample in a study of memory CD4+ T cells and cytomegalovirus serostatus. The assay was immunoSEQ multiplex PCR, and TCRdb's table has in-frame clones only and misses some. The sample shows about 25,000 clones, over 70% of them seen only once. Single viable CD3+CD4+CD8-CD45RO+ cells were sorted as the memory CD4+ T cells. Sample: memory CD4+ T cells from blood. The receptors derive from an adult in good health and CMV-seronegative.

The chain uses TRBV7-9 and TRBJ2-1; the D gene is possibly TRBD2 (5 bases). The CDR3 totals 15 residues. Trimming cost V 5 bases and J 5 bases, with 16 bases left between them. The germline CDR1 and CDR2 sequences are SEHNR and FQNEAQ (reference sequence). CDR3 bases: TGTGCCAGCAGCCGGCCGTCTAGCTCGAACAATGAGCAGTTCTTC. Its translation is CASSRPSSSNNEQFF.

V is TRBV7-6 and J is TRBJ2-3; TRBD2 aligns across 12 bases. The CDR3 loop spans 15 amino acids. Trimming cost V 2 bases and J 4 bases; bases outside gene matches: 1. The germline V gene has CDR1 SGHVS and CDR2 FNYEAQ. CDR3 sequence: CASSLLAGGSDTQYF. The CDR3 nucleotides are TGTGCCAGCAGCTTACTAGCGGGAGGGTCAGATACGCAGTATTTT.

This chain links TRBV5-4 with TRBJ1-1; possible D gene TRBD1, 6 bases. The germline V gene has CDR1 SGHNT and CDR2 YYREEE (reference sequence). Deletions cut 4 bases from V and 1 base from J, with 11 bases between. This CDR3 is 14 amino acids long. As DNA, the CDR3 is TGTGCCAGCAGCACATCGGACAGGAACACTGAAGCTTTCTTT. Protein: CASSTSDRNTEAFF.

CDR3 coding DNA: TGTGCCAGCAGCCAAGCCACGGTCTCCTACGAGCAGTACTTC. It codes for CASSQATVSYEQYF. V gene TRBV4-2 combines with J gene TRBJ2-7; no clear D. CDR1 LGHNA and CDR2 YNFKEQ come from the germline V gene. Trimming removed 1 base from V and 0 bases from J, with 7 bases in between. This CDR3 is 14 amino acids long.

The chain uses TRBV5-1 and TRBJ2-3, with no clear D. This CDR3 contains 13 residues. Germline V lookup: CDR1 SGHRS, CDR2 YFSETQ. The V and J ends lost 3 bases and 2 bases respectively, with 7 bases between them. The CDR3 coding sequence is TGCGCCAGCAGCTCCGAGATCACAGATACGCAGTATTTT. This codes for CASSSEITDTQYF.